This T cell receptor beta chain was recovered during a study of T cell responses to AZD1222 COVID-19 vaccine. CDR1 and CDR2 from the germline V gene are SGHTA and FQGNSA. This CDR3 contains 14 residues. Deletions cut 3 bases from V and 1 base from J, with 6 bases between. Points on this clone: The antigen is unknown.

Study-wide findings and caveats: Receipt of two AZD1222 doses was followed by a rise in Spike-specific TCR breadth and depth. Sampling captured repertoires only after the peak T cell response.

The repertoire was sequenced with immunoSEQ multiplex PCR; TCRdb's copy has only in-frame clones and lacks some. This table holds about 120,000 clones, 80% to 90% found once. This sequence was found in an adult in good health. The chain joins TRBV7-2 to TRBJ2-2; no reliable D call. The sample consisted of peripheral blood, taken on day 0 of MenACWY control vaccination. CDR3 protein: CASSLVMNTGELFF. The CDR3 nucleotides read TGTGCCAGCAGCTTGGTTATGAACACCGGGGAGCTGTTTTTT. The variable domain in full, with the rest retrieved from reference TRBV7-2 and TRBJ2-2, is GAGVSQSPSNKVTEKGKDVELRCDPISGHTALYWYRQSLGQGLEFLIYFQGNSAPDKSGLPSDRFSAERTGGSVSTLTIQRTQQEDSAVYLCASSLVMNTGELFFGEGSRLTVL.